Each of the 20 T cell receptor beta chains below was sequenced from the same sample in a study of blood T cell repertoires in COVID-19. Profiling relied on immunoSEQ multiplex PCR, and the TCRdb table lists in-frame clones only, not all of them. The sample comprises fewer than 250,000 clones, about 83% of which are singletons, and 2% to 3% rests with the top ten. Source material: peripheral blood. The receptors were sampled from a woman aged 40 to 50 with active or convalescent COVID-19.

The CDR3 reads CASTAGDEQFF. Written as DNA, the CDR3 is TGCGCCAGCACGGCGGGCGATGAGCAGTTCTTC. The chain couples TRBV10-2 to TRBJ2-1; D is perhaps TRBD2 (5 bases). V lost 7 bases and J 8 bases, leaving 9 bases between the germline ends. The length of the CDR3 is 11 residues. Per the germline V gene, CDR1 is WSHSY and CDR2 is SAAADI.

The V and J genes are TRBV7-2 and TRBJ2-3; 8 bases agree with TRBD1. The CDR3 extends over 15 amino acids. V was pared by 5 bases and J by 6 bases, with 10 bases of the junction left unmatched. Germline-derived CDR1 and CDR2 are SGHTA and FQGNSA. The CDR3 loop is CASSLQLDRADTQYF. CDR3 DNA: TGTGCCAGCAGCCTCCAGTTGGACAGGGCTGATACGCAGTATTTT. Using reference TRBV7-2 and TRBJ2-3 for the parts outside the CDR3, the full variable domain is GAGVSQSPSNKVTEKGKDVELRCDPISGHTALYWYRQSLGQGLEFLIYFQGNSAPDKSGLPSDRFSAERTGGSVSTLTIQRTQQEDSAVYLCASSLQLDRADTQYFGPGTRLTVL.

This clone was seen just once. This rearrangement joins TRBV28 to TRBJ2-3, with D maybe TRBD1 (6 bases). Germline CDR1 is MDHEN and CDR2 is SYDVKM. The CDR3 has 14 residues. The V and J ends lost 5 bases and 3 bases respectively, with 12 bases between them. The CDR3 DNA sequence: TGTGCCAGCAGTCCCCCTCAGGGGACAGATACGCAGTATTTT. It codes for CASSPPQGTDTQYF.

This clone showed up just a few times. V is TRBV19 and J is TRBJ1-2; 7 nucleotides match TRBD1. This CDR3 has 16 residues. V shed 1 base, J shed 2 bases, and the junction held 7 bases outside the gene matches. The germline V gene encodes CDR1 LNHDA and CDR2 SQIVND (reference sequence). The CDR3 DNA reads TGTGCCAGTAGTATAGTCGGGACAGCATACAACTATGGCTACACCTTC. Residues: CASSIVGTAYNYGYTF.

In its sample, this clone was seen a few times. The CDR3 DNA sequence: TGTGCCATCAGGCGGACAGGGACCTTAGCCGATGGCTACACCTTC. It codes for CAIRRTGTLADGYTF. This chain connects TRBV10-3 to TRBJ1-2; TRBD1 agrees at 8 bases. The CDR3 consists of 15 residues. V trimming: 6 bases; J trimming: 6 bases; junction bases outside the gene matches: 12. The V gene's germline CDR1 is ENHRY and CDR2 SYGVKD.

The chain employs TRBV5-6 and TRBJ1-2; 8 bases align to TRBD1. The J segment lost 4 bases and the V segment lost 6 bases, leaving 11 bases of the junction unmatched. The CDR3 length is 15 residues. Germline V lookup: CDR1 SGHDT, CDR2 YYEEEE. This CDR3 is CASTDSGGIGYGYTF. The CDR3 DNA is TGTGCCAGCACGGATTCAGGGGGCATCGGCTATGGCTACACCTTC.

The chain links TRBV6-6 to TRBJ1-2; 8 bases agree with TRBD1. Per germline, CDR1 MNHNY and CDR2 SVGAGI (reference sequence). The CDR3 contains 12 residues. Trimming took 2 bases from V and 8 from J; bases not matched to a gene: 1. The chain's CDR3 is CASSYTGGGYTF. Written as DNA, the CDR3 is TGTGCCAGCAGTTACACAGGGGGGGGCTACACCTTC.

The V and J genes are TRBV19 and TRBJ1-1; 8 bases match TRBD1. The CDR3 sequence is 14 residues long. J gave up 7 bases and V 2 bases, and 6 bases lay outside the gene matches. CDR1 is LNHDA and CDR2 is SQIVND in the germline V gene (reference sequence). The DNA of the CDR3 is TGTGCCAGTAGTATACAGGGACAGGAGCATGAAGCTTTCTTT. It codes for CASSIQGQEHEAFF.

The chain recombines TRBV5-1 with TRBJ2-1, with 9 bases identical to TRBD2. J was trimmed by 5 bases and V by 0 bases; bases with no gene match: 6. Per germline, CDR1 SGHRS and CDR2 YFSETQ. The length of the CDR3 is 16 residues. The CDR3 here is CASSLEWLAGNNEQFF. CDR3 coding DNA: TGCGCCAGCAGCTTGGAGTGGCTAGCGGGAAACAATGAGCAGTTCTTC.

V and J are TRBV9 and TRBJ2-1; TRBD2 matches at 7 bases. The CDR3 has 16 residues. The V segment lost 2 bases and the J segment 2 bases; nucleotides outside the gene matches: 7. Germline loops: CDR1 SGDLS, CDR2 YYNGEE. CDR3 sequence (DNA): TGTGCCAGCAGCGTTTCGACTAGCCCAGCCTACAATGAGCAGTTCTTC. It yields the protein CASSVSTSPAYNEQFF.

V is TRBV14 and J is TRBJ1-5; D gene ambiguous. Trimming removed 4 bases at V and 7 bases at J, with 11 bases between. Germline V gives CDR1 SGHDN, CDR2 FVKESK. The CDR3 covers 13 residues. The chain's CDR3 is CASSPSGSQPQHF. As DNA, the CDR3 is TGTGCCAGCAGCCCATCAGGCTCCCAGCCCCAGCATTTT. Complete variable domain (other parts from reference TRBV14 and TRBJ1-5): EAGVTQFPSHSVIEKGQTVTLRCDPISGHDNLYWYRRVMGKEIKFLLHFVKESKQDESGMPNNRFLAERTGGTYSTLKVQPAELEDSGVYFCASSPSGSQPQHFGDGTRLSIL.

This chain uses TRBV9 with TRBJ2-7; 11 bases map to TRBD1. Trimming removed 4 bases from V and 5 bases from J; junction bases left unmatched: 8. Germline V CDR1 and CDR2: SGDLS, YYNGEE. This CDR3 has 15 residues. CDR3 coding DNA: TGTGCCAGCAGCCCTGGACAGGGGGCGTCCCACGAGCAGTACTTC. Translation: CASSPGQGASHEQYF.

This chain joins TRBV25-1 and TRBJ2-7; the match to TRBD1 covers 10 bases. CDR3 length: 15 amino acids. V lost 2 bases, J lost 5 bases, and 6 bases stayed unmatched. In germline, CDR1 is MGHDK, CDR2 SYGVNS. In DNA form, the CDR3 reads TGTGCCAGCAGTGAACGGGACAGGGGAAAAGACGAGCAGTACTTC. As protein: CASSERDRGKDEQYF.

This chain uses TRBV3-1 (or the pseudogene TRBV3-2) with TRBJ2-2; TRBD2 matches at 10 bases. The J segment lost 5 bases and the V segment lost 4 bases, leaving 7 bases of the junction unmatched. The CDR3 is 16 residues long. CDR1 is LGHDT, CDR2 YNNKEL, per germline (reference sequence). This CDR3 reads CASSRHSAGGTGELFF. Written as DNA, the CDR3 is TGTGCCAGCAGCCGACACTCAGCGGGAGGGACCGGGGAGCTGTTTTTT.

This clone showed up just a few times. This chain uses TRBV28 with TRBJ1-5; D is perhaps TRBD1 (6 bases). CDR1 MDHEN and CDR2 SYDVKM come from the germline V gene. CDR3 size: 19 residues. V dropped 6 bases and J dropped 0 bases, with 24 bases sitting between them. As DNA, the CDR3 is TGTGCCAGCAGCCAAGGTGATTTACAGGGAAAATATAGCAATCAGCCCCAGCATTTT. Translated: CASSQGDLQGKYSNQPQHF.

The V and J genes are TRBV2 and TRBJ1-1; tentative D call: TRBD1 (5 bases). Germline V lookup: CDR1 SNHLY, CDR2 FYNNEI. CDR3 size: 14 residues. V lost 5 bases, J lost 1 base, and 11 bases lay in between. The CDR3 coding sequence is TGTGCCAGCAGTCCTAGGGGCGAGAACACTGAAGCTTTCTTT. Translated: CASSPRGENTEAFF.

This clone was recorded once. The chain has TRBV2 and TRBJ1-2; 9 bases agree with TRBD1. J was trimmed by 8 bases and V by 1 base; bases with no gene match: 8. Germline-derived CDR1 and CDR2 are SNHLY and FYNNEI. This CDR3 is 15 amino acids long. The CDR3 DNA reads TGTGCCAGCAGTGAAGTGCCACAGGGGGCGCAGGGCTACACCTTC. Translated, it gives CASSEVPQGAQGYTF.

V is TRBV10-3 and J is TRBJ2-7; 9 nucleotides agree with TRBD1. CDR1 is ENHRY, CDR2 SYGVKD, per germline. The CDR3 has 14 residues. The V segment lost 6 bases and the J segment 3 bases; nucleotides outside the gene matches: 6. The CDR3 is CAISPGQGLYEQYF. The CDR3 DNA sequence: TGTGCCATCAGCCCGGGACAGGGTCTCTACGAGCAGTACTTC.

The CDR3 DNA reads TGTGCCAGCAGCCCCCCGACAGGGGGCTTGGCCGAGCAGTACTTC. Translated: CASSPPTGGLAEQYF. The chain couples TRBV6-5 to TRBJ2-7; 10 bases fit TRBD1. The CDR3 runs 15 residues. In germline, CDR1 is MNHEY, CDR2 SVGAGI. V gave up 6 bases and J gave up 6 bases; unmatched junction bases: 11.

This chain's CDR3 is CASSLPGGTEAFF. The CDR3, as DNA: TGTGCCAGCAGCCTGCCGGGTGGCACTGAAGCTTTCTTT. The chain joins TRBV7-3 to TRBJ1-1; D not resolved. The germline CDR1 and CDR2 sequences are SGHTA and FQGTGA. The CDR3 extends over 13 amino acids. V shed 5 bases and J shed 4 bases, with 11 bases lying between them.